Presented here are 17 T cell receptor beta chains from one specimen sequenced in a study of blood T cells in healthy people across ages. PCR was performed a second time for roughly 7 to 11 cycles using a sample-barcoded 5' primer and a J-beta primer mix. TCRdb recomputed calls from the 5' RACE reads with MiXCR, one row per CDR3 protein. The table includes 850,000 to 1,000,000 distinct CDR3 sequences, about 48% detected once. Sequencing was performed on blood. Receptors originate from a man in his thirties or forties in good health.

This clonotype appeared many times. The chain joins TRBV9 to TRBJ2-4; a possible D gene is TRBD1 (6 bases). The CDR3 sequence is 15 residues long. Germline lookup yields CDR1 SGDLS and CDR2 YYNGEE. Trimming took 0 bases from V and 7 from J, leaving 14 bases between them. CDR3 DNA: TGTGCCAGCAGCGTAGAAGGGGGAATAGAGAACATTCAGTACTTC. Encoded protein: CASSVEGGIENIQYF.

Turning to this clonotype: A much larger clone lies one base from this, so it may be a read error. The chain is built from TRBV2 and TRBJ1-2; D gene uncertain. The V and J ends lost 4 bases and 4 bases respectively, with 10 bases between them. The CDR3 length is 13 residues. The germline CDR1 and CDR2 sequences are SNHLY and FYNNEI. The CDR3 DNA reads TGTGCCAGCAGTGCAACCGGATCCTATGGCTACACCTTC. This encodes CASSATGSYGYTF. Complete variable domain (other parts from reference TRBV2 and TRBJ1-2): EPEVTQTPSHQVTQMGQEVILRCVPISNHLYFYWYRQILGQKVEFLVSFYNNEISEKSEIFDDQFSVERPDGSNFTLKIRSTKLEDSAMYFCASSATGSYGYTFGSGTRLTVV.

CDR3 coding DNA: TGTGCCAGCAGCTTATTAGGCAGAGCCTACGAGCAGTACTTC. Translation: CASSLLGRAYEQYF. The chain recombines TRBV7-9 with TRBJ2-7; D is ambiguous. The V end lost 2 bases, the J end lost 2 bases, and 10 bases lay between the germline ends. CDR1 and CDR2 (germline): SEHNR, FQNEAQ (reference sequence). This CDR3 spans 14 amino acids.

This clonotype was counted only a few times. This chain connects TRBV7-9 to TRBJ2-3, with 7 bases fitting TRBD2. The CDR3 length is 17 residues. Per the germline V gene, CDR1 is SEHNR and CDR2 is FQNEAQ (reference sequence). J gave up 0 bases and V 2 bases, and 8 bases lay outside the gene matches. This CDR3 reads CASSLTTSAPSTDTQYF. The CDR3 DNA follows: TGTGCCAGCAGCTTAACTACTAGCGCACCTAGCACAGATACGCAGTATTTT.

This clonotype showed up just a few times. V and J are TRBV5-1 and TRBJ2-6; D not certain. V shed 5 bases and J shed 0 bases, with 9 bases lying between them. CDR3 length: 15 residues. Germline V gives CDR1 SGHRS, CDR2 YFSETQ. The CDR3 reads CASSPKSSGANVLTF. The CDR3 DNA follows: TGCGCCAGCAGTCCAAAGTCCTCTGGGGCCAACGTCCTGACTTTC.

This clonotype was seen only a few times. The rearrangement links TRBV29-1 to TRBJ2-1; 7 bases agree with TRBD1. After removal of 7 bases from V and 4 bases from J, the junction contained 1 base not matched to a gene. Germline lookup yields CDR1 SQVTM and CDR2 ANQGSEA. The CDR3 is made up of 11 amino acids. CDR3 residues: CSGQGYNEQFF. In nucleotides, the CDR3 is TGCAGCGGACAGGGATACAATGAGCAGTTCTTC.

The gene calls are TRBV6-1 and TRBJ1-1; 7 nucleotides align to TRBD1. The CDR3 runs to 14 residues. Germline assignment: CDR1 MNHNS and CDR2 SASEGT. J gave up 0 bases and V 10 bases, and 8 bases lay outside the gene matches. The CDR3 sequence is CATLTGNLNTEAFF. In DNA form, the CDR3 reads TGTGCCACCTTGACAGGGAATTTGAACACTGAAGCTTTCTTT.

CDR3 amino acids: CATKGQGLCEQYF. The CDR3 DNA is TGCGCCACCAAGGGGCAGGGGCTATGCGAGCAGTACTTC. The chain has TRBV4-1 and TRBJ2-7; weak D call: TRBD1 (6 bases). V was pared by 10 bases and J by 6 bases, with 19 bases between. Looked up from germline, CDR1 is MGHRA and CDR2 is YSYEKL. The CDR3 contains 13 residues.

The chain is built from TRBV11-3 and TRBJ2-1; D might be TRBD2 (6 bases). The germline V gene encodes CDR1 SGHNT and CDR2 YENEEA. V lost 1 base and J 3 bases, leaving 10 bases between the germline ends. The CDR3 is made up of 15 amino acids. The CDR3 DNA follows: TGTGCCAGCAGCTTAGTTGCTAGCGACTACAATGAGCAGTTCTTC. The encoded protein is CASSLVASDYNEQFF.

The chain has TRBV4-1 and TRBJ2-5; D is possibly TRBD1 (5 bases). Germline-derived CDR1 and CDR2 are MGHRA and YSYEKL. The germline V and J ends were trimmed by 2 bases and 4 bases, with 14 bases remaining between them. The CDR3 runs 15 residues. DNA of the CDR3: TGCGCCAGCAGCCAACTTGGGGATAGGGGAGAGACCCAGTACTTC. This translates into CASSQLGDRGETQYF.

The chain is built from TRBV18 and TRBJ2-1; a possible D gene is TRBD2 (5 bases). Looked up from germline, CDR1 is KGHSH and CDR2 is LQKENI. This CDR3 spans 16 amino acids. Trimming cost V 0 bases and J 3 bases, with 12 bases left between them. The CDR3: CASSPPNGVLYNEQFF. Here the CDR3 DNA reads TGTGCCAGCTCACCACCTAACGGGGTTCTCTACAATGAGCAGTTCTTC.

The J gene is TRBJ1-2, the V gene TRBV20-1; D possibly corresponds to TRBD1 (6 bases). Trimming stripped 6 bases from V and 8 bases from J, with 16 bases between. CDR3 length: 12 amino acids. CDR1 is DFQATT and CDR2 is SNEGSKA in the germline V gene (reference sequence). The CDR3, as DNA: TGCAGTGCCGCAGGGGACCTAGGGGGCTACACCTTC. The encoded protein is CSAAGDLGGYTF.

This clonotype was observed a few times. This chain uses TRBV11-3 with TRBJ1-1; 10 bases align to TRBD1. The CDR3 spans 16 residues. V lost 5 bases and J lost 5; bases outside the gene matches: 11. Germline V gene data show CDR1 as SGHNT and CDR2 as YENEEA. Here the CDR3 DNA reads TGTGCCAGCAGCCCAGAGGGGACAGGGGTTAGGACTGAAGCTTTCTTT. Amino acids: CASSPEGTGVRTEAFF.

This clonotype has just a few counts. The chain uses TRBV28 and TRBJ2-1, with a tentative D call TRBD1 (5 bases). V was pared by 7 bases and J by 0 bases, with 13 bases between. CDR3 length equals 15 residues. Germline V gene lookup returns CDR1 MDHEN and CDR2 SYDVKM. The CDR3 sequence: CASTRFQGSYNEQFF. The CDR3 DNA is TGTGCCAGCACCAGGTTTCAGGGCTCCTACAATGAGCAGTTCTTC. Full variable domain (rest looked up from reference TRBV28 and TRBJ2-1): DVKVTQSSRYLVKRTGEKVFLECVQDMDHENMFWYRQDPGLGLRLIYFSYDVKMKEKGDIPEGYSVSREKKERFSLILESASTNQTSMYLCASTRFQGSYNEQFFGPGTRLTVL.

This clonotype was counted a few times. V gene TRBV11-2 combines with J gene TRBJ2-4; unclear D gene. CDR1 SGHAT and CDR2 FQNNGV come from the germline V gene. Trimming stripped 5 bases from V and 5 bases from J, with 10 bases between. CDR3 size: 13 residues. The CDR3 region has the DNA TGTGCCAGCAGCCAAGGTCAGGAAAACATTCAGTACTTC. This encodes CASSQGQENIQYF.

This clonotype was found a few times. The V gene is TRBV6-2 or TRBV6-3, the J gene TRBJ2-6; 12 positions agree with TRBD1. The CDR3 is 20 amino acids. The germline gives CDR1 MNHEY, CDR2 SVGEGT. The ends lost 4 bases at V and 1 base at J; junction bases unmatched: 11. CDR3 bases: TGTGCCAGCAGTTCCCCCAGGGACAGGGGGCTTTCTTCTGGGGCCAACGTCCTGACTTTC. This encodes CASSSPRDRGLSSGANVLTF.

V and J are TRBV7-9 and TRBJ2-5; D may be TRBD1 (6 bases). The J call may be wrong; the DNA end is better matched by TRBJ2-7. The CDR3 is made up of 14 amino acids. The germline gives CDR1 SEHNR, CDR2 FQNEAQ (reference sequence). For the CDR3, the DNA is TGTGCCAGCAGGCGCCGGGACAATCAATACGAGCAGTACTTC. The encoded protein is CASRRRDNQYEQYF.